The clone carrying this TCR beta chain was counted at least ten times. What it binds is not known. The record originates from a study of T cells in Graves' hyperthyroidism and ophthalmopathy. Study findings and constraints: Model output signaled ophthalmopathy a median 6.5 months ahead of onset.

With a duration under 2 months, the hyperthyroidism was newly diagnosed in patients aged 18 to 65. J gave up 0 bases and V 3 bases, and 2 bases lay outside the gene matches. The germline CDR1 and CDR2 sequences are SNHLY and FYNNEI. The CDR3 is 16 amino acids. Regions amplified from RNA transcripts were the TCR beta CDR3 regions. A first-round RT-PCR of the TCR CDR3 used the HTBI primer set. TCRdb re-called the multiplex PCR reads with MiXCR, one entry per CDR3 protein. The sample lists roughly 290,000 distinct CDR3 sequences, approximately 14% occurring once. V usage is TRBV2 and J usage is TRBJ2-3; 11 nucleotides align to TRBD2. This TCR was sampled from a woman in her 40s with Graves' hyperthyroidism. Material for sequencing was blood. Here the CDR3 DNA reads TGTGCCAGCAGTGAGAGACTAGCGGGAAGCACAGATACGCAGTATTTT. Translation: CASSERLAGSTDTQYF.